This T cell receptor (beta chain) was recorded in a study of STAT5B mutations in CD4+ large granular lymphocyte leukemia. V shed 5 bases and J shed 5 bases, with 9 bases lying between them. This CDR3 comprises 13 residues. CDR1 and CDR2 (germline): SGHVS, FNYEAQ. TCRdb's table, derived via immunoSEQ multiplex PCR, lists solely in-frame clones and lacks some. The table records approximately 24,000 clones, approximately 79% of them present only once. This chain joins TRBV7-6 and TRBJ2-2; D unclear. The sequencing input was CD4+ T cells from blood buffy coats. The receptor was derived from a human donor in good health. The CDR3 bases are TGTGCCAGCAGCCACCCTGGGACCGGGGAGCTGTTTTTT. This gives the protein CASSHPGTGELFF. Combining the CDR3 with reference TRBV7-6 and TRBJ2-2 gives the whole variable domain GAGVSQSPRYKVTKRGQDVALRCDPISGHVSLYWYRQALGQGPEFLTYFNYEAQQDKSGLPNDRFSAERPEGSISTLTIQRTEQRDSAMYRCASSHPGTGELFFGEGSRLTVL.